This T cell receptor (beta chain) came from a study of T cell responses to AZD1222 COVID-19 vaccine. This table comes from immunoSEQ multiplex PCR, and its TCRdb copy is limited to in-frame clones, with some not included. Of 150,000 to 200,000 clones in the sample, 75% to 90% are singletons; the top ten hold more than 4%. With regard to this clone: No antigen is known for it. An end of the junction does not agree with germline; a read error may underlie this.

The germline gives CDR1 SGDLS, CDR2 YYNGEE. The CDR3 length is 12 residues. Study results and limitations: Among spike-specific TCRs, nearly half reportedly target unmutated variant regions. Among AZD1222 vaccinees, only six were seropositive at baseline. The sample set comprised mostly white British donors with more females, and clonal diversity was possibly underestimated.

The sequenced sample was peripheral blood, obtained 28 days after the second dose of the MenACWY control vaccine. The chain is built from TRBV9 and TRBJ2-1; D uncertain. This clonotype originated in an adult who received the MenACWY meningococcal vaccine as a control. The chain's CDR3 is CASSSTGPPIIF. The CDR3 coding sequence is TGTGCCAGCAGCTCCACCGGGCCCCCCATAATCTTC.